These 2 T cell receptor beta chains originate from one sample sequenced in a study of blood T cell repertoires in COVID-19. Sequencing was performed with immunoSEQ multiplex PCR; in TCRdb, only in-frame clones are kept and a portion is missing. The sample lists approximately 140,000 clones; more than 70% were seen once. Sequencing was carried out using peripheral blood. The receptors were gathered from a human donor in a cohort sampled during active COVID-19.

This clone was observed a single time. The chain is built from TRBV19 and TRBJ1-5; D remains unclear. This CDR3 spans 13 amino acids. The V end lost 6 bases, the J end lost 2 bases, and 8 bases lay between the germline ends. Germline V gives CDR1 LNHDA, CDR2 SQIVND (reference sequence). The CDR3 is CASRGSRNQPQHF. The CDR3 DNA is TGTGCCAGTAGGGGCAGTCGCAATCAGCCCCAGCATTTT.

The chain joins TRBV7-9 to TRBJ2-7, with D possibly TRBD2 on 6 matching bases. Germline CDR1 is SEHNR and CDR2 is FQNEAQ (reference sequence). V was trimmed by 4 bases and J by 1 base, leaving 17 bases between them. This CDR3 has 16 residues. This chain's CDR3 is CASSSSQRAWSYEQYF. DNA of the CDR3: TGTGCCAGCAGCTCCAGCCAGCGGGCTTGGTCCTACGAGCAGTACTTC.